A selection of T cell receptor beta chains follows, all from one sample in a study of Ad26.COV2.S vaccination and SARS-CoV-2 variants. The repertoire was sequenced with immunoSEQ multiplex PCR; TCRdb's copy has only in-frame clones and lacks some. The sample yields approximately 350,000 clones, around four fifths seen once. Material: peripheral blood, obtained in a trial of Ad26.COV2.S vaccine versus placebo. The receptor source for this set is a person between 18 and 65 years old who received the Ad26.COV2.S COVID-19 vaccine or a placebo. CDR3s include the opening cysteine and the closing phenylalanine or tryptophan. The order of the fields is V gene, J gene, D gene, CDR3 DNA, CDR3 protein. A D gene is named only where the DNA matches it firmly.

v_call: TRBV5-1; j_call: TRBJ2-2; d_call: .; cdr3_nt: TGCGCCAGCAACCCGGTTGTGGGGGGTCGGGAGCTGTTTTTT; cdr3_aa: CASNPVVGGRELFF
v_call: TRBV27; j_call: TRBJ2-7; d_call: TRBD2; cdr3_nt: TGTGCCGGATCTGGGACTAGCGGGCGATACGAGCAGTACTTC; cdr3_aa: CAGSGTSGRYEQYF
v_call: TRBV7-3; j_call: TRBJ2-1; d_call: .; cdr3_nt: TGTGCCAGCAGCGTTGGGAATGAGCAGTTCTTC; cdr3_aa: CASSVGNEQFF
v_call: TRBV5-1; j_call: TRBJ2-1; d_call: .; cdr3_nt: TGCGCCAGCAGCGCCACAGGAGCCCTCGCTGAGGAGCAGTTCTTC; cdr3_aa: CASSATGALAEEQFF
v_call: TRBV11-2; j_call: TRBJ1-2; d_call: .; cdr3_nt: TGTGCCAGCAGCTTAGTTCCAATTAACTATGGCTACACCTTC; cdr3_aa: CASSLVPINYGYTF
v_call: TRBV6-1; j_call: TRBJ1-2; d_call: TRBD1; cdr3_nt: TGTGCCAGCAGTGAACTCGACAGGGTAAACTATGGCTACACCTTC; cdr3_aa: CASSELDRVNYGYTF
v_call: TRBV23-1; j_call: TRBJ2-7; d_call: TRBD2; cdr3_nt: TGCGCCAGCAGTCTTACTAGCGGGAGGGTCTACTACGAGCAGTACTTC; cdr3_aa: CASSLTSGRVYYEQYF
v_call: TRBV10-3; j_call: TRBJ1-2; d_call: TRBD1; cdr3_nt: TGTGCCATCAGTTCCGGGACAGGGTACTATGGCTACACCTTC; cdr3_aa: CAISSGTGYYGYTF
v_call: TRBV27; j_call: TRBJ2-7; d_call: TRBD1; cdr3_nt: TGTGCCAGCAGCACCATCCGGGACAGGGGAGTCTACGAGCAGTACTTC; cdr3_aa: CASSTIRDRGVYEQYF
v_call: TRBV5-1; j_call: TRBJ2-3; d_call: .; cdr3_nt: TGCGCCAGCAGCCATAGCGACTACACAGATACGCAGTATTTT; cdr3_aa: CASSHSDYTDTQYF
v_call: TRBV4-1; j_call: TRBJ2-2; d_call: .; cdr3_nt: TGCGCCAGCAGCCAAGAAAGGGCCGGGGAGCTGTTTTTT; cdr3_aa: CASSQERAGELFF
v_call: TRBV12-3/TRBV12-4; j_call: TRBJ1-1; d_call: .; cdr3_nt: TGTGCCAGCAGTTTGGACCTGGGCACTGAAGCTTTCTTT; cdr3_aa: CASSLDLGTEAFF
v_call: TRBV2; j_call: TRBJ2-1; d_call: .; cdr3_nt: TGTGCCAGCAGTACCGGGACTTTTTACAATGAGCAGTTCTTC; cdr3_aa: CASSTGTFYNEQFF
v_call: TRBV29-1; j_call: TRBJ1-1; d_call: .; cdr3_nt: TGCAGCGTTGAAGGCTGGGTGGACACTGAAGCTTTCTTT; cdr3_aa: CSVEGWVDTEAFF
v_call: TRBV18; j_call: TRBJ2-1; d_call: TRBD2; cdr3_nt: TGTGCCAGCTCTGGCCCGTTGGCGGGGGGGCGCAATGAGCAGTTCTTC; cdr3_aa: CASSGPLAGGRNEQFF
v_call: TRBV25-1; j_call: TRBJ2-3; d_call: .; cdr3_nt: TGTGCCAGCAGTGAGAGGGGCGGGACTAGCACAGATACGCAGTATTTT; cdr3_aa: CASSERGGTSTDTQYF
v_call: TRBV15; j_call: TRBJ2-7; d_call: TRBD1; cdr3_nt: TGTGCCACCGGCCGGGACAGGGGCTACGAGCAGTACTTC; cdr3_aa: CATGRDRGYEQYF
v_call: TRBV6-5; j_call: TRBJ2-7; d_call: .; cdr3_nt: TGTGCCAGCAGGGACCGGGTCGGGTATTCCTACGAGCAGTACTTC; cdr3_aa: CASRDRVGYSYEQYF